This TCR beta chain was retrieved from a study of blood T cell repertoires in COVID-19. The method was immunoSEQ multiplex PCR; TCRdb's version includes in-frame clones alone and lacks a portion of them. Of fewer than 250,000 clones listed, 86% were seen once; the top ten hold roughly 1.6%. This CDR3 comprises 17 residues. Germline loops: CDR1 LGHDT, CDR2 YNNKEL (reference sequence). Trimming removed 2 bases from V and 3 bases from J, with 14 bases in between. Sample: peripheral blood. The chain carries TRBV3-1 (or the pseudogene TRBV3-2) and TRBJ2-6; D might be TRBD2 (5 bases). The TCR originated in a woman aged 55-69 years who had recovered from COVID-19. For the CDR3, the DNA is TGTGCCAGCAGCCAAAGGAGGCTGTTAGTTGGGGCCAACGTCCTGACTTTC. This codes for CASSQRRLLVGANVLTF.